The clone carrying this T cell receptor beta chain has a handful of counts. The data stem from a study of human T cells and chemical hapten exposure. Germline-derived CDR1 and CDR2 are SGDLS and YYNGEE. V lost 2 bases to trimming and J lost 2 bases, with 20 bases between them. The CDR3 runs 17 residues. Time point meaning: patch test 2, 6 weeks after DPC sensitization. Indicated treatment: therapeutic diphenylcyclopropenone sensitization with weekly scalp DPC. One entry per CDR3 protein results from TCRdb running MiXCR on the RACE reads. The table includes a few hundred thousand distinct CDR3 sequences, about 6.3% detected once.

This specimen consisted of whole blood, obtained in connection with sensitization to the hapten diphenylcyclopropenone (DPC). The chain couples TRBV9 to TRBJ2-7; weak D call: TRBD2 (5 bases). This receptor was identified in a woman aged 18-30 years with alopecia areata. Some clones in this sample may be carry-over from other donors' samples. Here the CDR3 DNA reads TGTGCCAGCAGCGTGGGGATCGGGCCTGGAGGTACCTACGAGCAGTACTTC. Protein sequence: CASSVGIGPGGTYEQYF.